The T cell receptor beta chain under discussion was sequenced for a study of response to subunit inactivated influenza vaccine. Overall study findings and caveats: Seasonal influenza vaccination, on each occasion, was suggested by the authors to recruit few new T cells.

A single record per CDR3 protein comes from TCRdb applying MiXCR to the RT-PCR reads. Found here are more than 700,000 distinct CDR3 sequences, around 21% of them singletons; the top ten hold roughly 10%. This CDR3 spans 14 amino acids. Germline CDR1 and CDR2: KGHSH and LQKENI. Trimming shortened V by 0 bases and J by 4 bases, and 8 bases separated the two germline ends. In its sample, this clonotype was seen a few times. Its antigen is not known. The clonotype was recovered from a man between 50 and 59 years old who received an inactivated influenza vaccine. The chain employs TRBV18 and TRBJ2-3; D is ambiguous. This material consisted of PBMCs from blood, taken about 5 days after vaccination. Here the CDR3 reads CASSPPSSSDTQYF. DNA of the CDR3: TGTGCCAGCTCACCACCTTCTTCTTCAGATACGCAGTATTTT.